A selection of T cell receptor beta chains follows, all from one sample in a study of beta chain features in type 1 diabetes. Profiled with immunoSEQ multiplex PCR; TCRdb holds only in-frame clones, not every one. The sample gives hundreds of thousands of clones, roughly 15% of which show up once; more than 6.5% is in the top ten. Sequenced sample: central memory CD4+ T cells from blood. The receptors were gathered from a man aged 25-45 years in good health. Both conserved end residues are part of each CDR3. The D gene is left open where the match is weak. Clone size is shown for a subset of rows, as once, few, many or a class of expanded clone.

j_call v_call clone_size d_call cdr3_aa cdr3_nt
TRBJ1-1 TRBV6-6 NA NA CASGHIQMNTEAFF TGTGCCAGCGGCCATATACAGATGAACACTGAAGCTTTCTTT
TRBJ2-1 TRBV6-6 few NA CASSYYVANPYNEQFF TGTGCCAGCAGTTACTACGTAGCGAACCCCTACAATGAGCAGTTCTTC
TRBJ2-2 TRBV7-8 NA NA CASSGGAQAPGELFF TGTGCCAGCAGCGGAGGGGCCCAAGCTCCCGGGGAGCTGTTTTTT
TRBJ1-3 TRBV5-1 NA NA CASREGSSGNTIYF TGCGCCAGCAGGGAAGGTAGCTCTGGAAACACCATATATTTT
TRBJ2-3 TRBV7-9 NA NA CASSPSSTADTQYF TGTGCCAGCAGCCCATCAAGTACGGCGGATACGCAGTATTTT
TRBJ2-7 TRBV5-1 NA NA CASSLEVKASYEQYF TGCGCCAGCAGCTTGGAAGTGAAGGCTTCCTACGAGCAGTACTTC
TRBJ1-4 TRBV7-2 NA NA CASSLSANEKLFF TGTGCCAGCAGCTTGTCGGCTAATGAAAAACTGTTTTTT
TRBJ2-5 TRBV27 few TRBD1 CASSLTADREKYF TGTGCCAGCAGTTTAACCGCGGACAGGGAGAAGTACTTC
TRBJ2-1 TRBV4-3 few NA CASSQDVAGHHNEQFF TGCGCCAGCAGCCAAGATGTGGCAGGCCATCACAATGAGCAGTTCTTC
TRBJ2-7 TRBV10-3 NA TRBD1 CAIRPGQAGREQYF TGTGCCATCAGACCGGGACAGGCCGGTCGCGAGCAGTACTTC
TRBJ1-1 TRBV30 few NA CAWSANSGSTTEAFF TGTGCCTGGAGTGCTAATTCAGGGAGTACAACTGAAGCTTTCTTT
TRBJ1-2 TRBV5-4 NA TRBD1 CASSRNLGQGRYGYTF TGTGCCAGCAGCCGAAATCTGGGACAGGGACGATATGGCTACACCTTC
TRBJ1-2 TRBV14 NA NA CASSQGGLKLYGYTF TGTGCCAGCAGCCAAGGGGGTTTGAAACTCTATGGCTACACCTTC
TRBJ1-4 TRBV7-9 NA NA CASSPGQLLVPPNEKLFF TGCGCCAGCAGCCCCGGCCAGTTACTTGTCCCTCCTAATGAAAAACTGTTTTTT
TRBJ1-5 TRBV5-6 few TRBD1 CASSLTGGDNQPQHF TGTGCCAGCAGCTTGACAGGGGGAGACAATCAGCCCCAGCATTTT
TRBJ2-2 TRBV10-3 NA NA CAISEDSSKRLFF TGTGCCATCAGTGAGGACTCCTCCAAGCGGCTGTTTTTT
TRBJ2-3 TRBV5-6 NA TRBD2 CASSLEASGRADTQYF TGTGCCAGCAGCTTGGAGGCTAGCGGGAGGGCAGATACGCAGTATTTT
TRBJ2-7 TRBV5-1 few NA CASSPMGYEQYF TGCGCCAGCAGCCCCATGGGGTACGAGCAGTACTTC
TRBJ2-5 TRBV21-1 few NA CASSKVIRGQSETQYF TGTGCCAGCAGCAAAGTTATTCGGGGTCAATCCGAGACCCAGTACTTC
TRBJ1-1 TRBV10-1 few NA CASSSDTQSTEAFF TGCGCCAGCAGTTCGGACACACAATCCACTGAAGCTTTCTTT
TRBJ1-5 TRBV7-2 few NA CASSLDRVSSQPQHF TGTGCCAGCAGCTTAGACAGGGTTTCGAGTCAGCCCCAGCATTTT
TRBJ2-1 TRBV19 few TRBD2 CATRLAGGPHEQFF TGTGCCACCCGACTAGCGGGAGGGCCCCATGAGCAGTTCTTC
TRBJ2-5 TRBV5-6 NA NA CASSPGADKETQYF TGTGCCAGCAGCCCCGGGGCGGACAAAGAGACCCAGTACTTC
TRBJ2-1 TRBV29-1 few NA CSVGGGGNEQFF TGCAGCGTTGGAGGGGGGGGCAATGAGCAGTTCTTC
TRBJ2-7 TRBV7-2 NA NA CASSKQGDLLFSYEQYF TGTGCCAGCAGCAAACAGGGTGATCTTCTCTTTTCCTACGAGCAGTACTTC
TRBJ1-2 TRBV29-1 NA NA CSVEEKSGLSGYTF TGCAGCGTTGAAGAGAAATCAGGGCTTAGTGGCTACACCTTC
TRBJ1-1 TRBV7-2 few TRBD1 CASSLDREAEAFF TGTGCCAGCAGCTTGGACAGGGAAGCTGAAGCTTTCTTT
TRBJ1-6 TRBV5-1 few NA CASSPGDGSPSPLHF TGCGCCAGCAGCCCTGGAGACGGGTCTCCCTCACCCCTCCACTTT
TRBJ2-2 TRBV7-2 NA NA CASSVAVGTGELFF TGTGCCAGCAGCGTAGCCGTCGGTACCGGGGAGCTGTTTTTT
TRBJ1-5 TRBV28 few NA CASSLVANNQPQHF TGTGCCAGCAGTTTGGTCGCCAACAATCAGCCCCAGCATTTT
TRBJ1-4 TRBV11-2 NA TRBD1 CASRDTGTANEKLFF TGTGCCAGCAGGGATACCGGGACAGCTAATGAAAAACTGTTTTTT
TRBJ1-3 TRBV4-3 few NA CASSQTRGSGNTIYF TGCGCCAGCAGCCAAACCAGGGGCTCTGGAAACACCATATATTTT
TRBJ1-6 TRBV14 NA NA CASSQSGTRSSPLHF TGTGCCAGCAGCCAGTCCGGGACCAGGAGTTCACCCCTCCACTTT
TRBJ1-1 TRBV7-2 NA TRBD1 CASRPRTGVDTEAFF TGTGCCAGCAGGCCACGGACAGGGGTGGACACTGAAGCTTTCTTT
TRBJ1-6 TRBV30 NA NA CAWRRAANSPLHF TGTGCCTGGAGACGGGCAGCTAATTCACCCCTCCACTTT
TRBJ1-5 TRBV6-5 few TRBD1 CASSSPGQFSNQPQHF TGTGCCAGCAGTTCGCCGGGACAGTTTAGCAATCAGCCCCAGCATTTT
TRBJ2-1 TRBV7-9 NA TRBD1 CASSPGGGANEQFF TGTGCCAGCAGCCCAGGGGGCGGGGCCAATGAGCAGTTCTTC
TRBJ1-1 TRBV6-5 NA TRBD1 CASSLNRGREAFF TGTGCCAGCAGCCTAAACAGGGGACGTGAAGCTTTCTTT
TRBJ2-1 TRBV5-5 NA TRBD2 CASSQAGASYNEQFF TGTGCCAGCAGCCAAGCGGGAGCCAGCTACAATGAGCAGTTCTTC
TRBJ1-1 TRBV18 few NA CASSPPGGAAFF TGTGCCAGCTCACCACCGGGGGGCGCAGCTTTCTTT
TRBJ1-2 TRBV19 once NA CASSISQGGVYGYTF TGTGCCAGTAGTATATCCCAGGGTGGGGTCTATGGCTACACCTTC
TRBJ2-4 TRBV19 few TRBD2 CASTLAGPLGNIQYF TGTGCCAGTACCTTAGCGGGTCCATTAGGAAACATTCAGTACTTC
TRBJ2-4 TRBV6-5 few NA CASSYSPAGIRYF TGTGCCAGCAGTTACAGTCCCGCAGGTATACGGTACTTC
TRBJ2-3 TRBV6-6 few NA CASRTGPPGTDTQYF TGTGCCAGCAGAACGGGCCCGCCAGGCACAGATACGCAGTATTTT
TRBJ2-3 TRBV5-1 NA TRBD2 CASSTGLGTDTQYF TGCGCCAGCAGTACAGGACTAGGCACAGATACGCAGTATTTT
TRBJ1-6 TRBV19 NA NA CASRVQGDSPLHF TGTGCCAGTAGGGTACAGGGCGATTCACCCCTCCACTTT
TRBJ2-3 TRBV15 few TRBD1 CATSSYRDRGTDTQYF TGTGCCACCAGCAGTTACCGGGACAGGGGCACAGATACGCAGTATTTT
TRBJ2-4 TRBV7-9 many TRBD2 CASSPPGGNIQYF TGTGCCAGCAGCCCACCGGGGGGGAACATTCAGTACTTC
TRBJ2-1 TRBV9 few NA CASGRGDSYNEQFF TGTGCCAGTGGGAGGGGGGACTCCTACAATGAGCAGTTCTTC
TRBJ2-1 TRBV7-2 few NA CASSADGPRYNEQFF TGTGCCAGCAGCGCGGACGGTCCCAGATACAATGAGCAGTTCTTC
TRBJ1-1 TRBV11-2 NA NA CASSPRTVRLAAFF TGTGCCAGCAGCCCCAGGACAGTCAGGCTGGCAGCTTTCTTT
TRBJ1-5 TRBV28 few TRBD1 CASTRGGQPQHF TGTGCCAGCACCAGGGGGGGTCAGCCCCAGCATTTT
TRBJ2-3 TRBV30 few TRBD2 CAWSVSSGRRDTQYF TGTGCCTGGAGTGTAAGTAGCGGGAGACGAGATACGCAGTATTTT
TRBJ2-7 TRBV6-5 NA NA CASSSGQLYEQYF TGTGCCAGCAGTTCCGGACAGCTCTACGAGCAGTACTTC
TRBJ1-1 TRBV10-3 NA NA CAISDSPREAFF TGTGCCATCAGTGACAGCCCAAGGGAAGCTTTCTTT